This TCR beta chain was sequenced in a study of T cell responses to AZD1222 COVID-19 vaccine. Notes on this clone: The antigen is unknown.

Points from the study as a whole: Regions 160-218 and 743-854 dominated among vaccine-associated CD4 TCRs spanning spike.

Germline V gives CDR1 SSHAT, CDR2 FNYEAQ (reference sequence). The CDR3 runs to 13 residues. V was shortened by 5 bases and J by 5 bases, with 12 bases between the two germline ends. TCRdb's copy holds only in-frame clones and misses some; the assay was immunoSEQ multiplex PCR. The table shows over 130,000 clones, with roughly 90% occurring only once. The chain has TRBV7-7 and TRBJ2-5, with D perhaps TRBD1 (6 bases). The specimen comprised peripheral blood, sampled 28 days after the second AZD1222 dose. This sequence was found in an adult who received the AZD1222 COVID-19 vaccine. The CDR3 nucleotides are TGTGCCAGCAGCCCAGGGGAAGTGGAGACCCAGTACTTC. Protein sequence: CASSPGEVETQYF.